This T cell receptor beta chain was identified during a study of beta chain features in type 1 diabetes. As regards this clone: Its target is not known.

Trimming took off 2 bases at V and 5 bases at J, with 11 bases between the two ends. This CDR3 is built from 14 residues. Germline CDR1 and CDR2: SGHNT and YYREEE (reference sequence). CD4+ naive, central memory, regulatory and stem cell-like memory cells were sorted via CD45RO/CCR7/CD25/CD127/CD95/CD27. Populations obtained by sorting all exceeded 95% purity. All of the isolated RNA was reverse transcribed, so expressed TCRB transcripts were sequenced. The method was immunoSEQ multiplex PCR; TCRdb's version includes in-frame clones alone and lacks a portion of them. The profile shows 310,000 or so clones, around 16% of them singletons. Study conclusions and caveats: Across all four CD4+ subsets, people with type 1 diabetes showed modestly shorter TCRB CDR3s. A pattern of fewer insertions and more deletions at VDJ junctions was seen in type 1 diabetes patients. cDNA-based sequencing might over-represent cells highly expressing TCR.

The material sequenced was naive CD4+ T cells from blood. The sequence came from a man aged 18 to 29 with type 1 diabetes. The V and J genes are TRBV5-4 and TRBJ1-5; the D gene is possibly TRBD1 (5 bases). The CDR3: CASSLGRGDQPQHF. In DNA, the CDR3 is TGTGCCAGCAGCTTAGGGCGGGGGGATCAGCCCCAGCATTTT.